These T cell receptor beta chains were read from a single sample in a study of shared clonotypes between healthy human individuals. Clones were sequenced by immunoSEQ multiplex PCR, and TCRdb holds only the in-frame ones, with some missing. The sample carries approximately 980,000 clones, less than 85% recorded once. Material: memory CD4+ T cells sorted from blood. These receptors all stem from a man aged 18 to 35 in good health. CDR3s include the opening cysteine and the closing phenylalanine or tryptophan. A D gene is named only where the DNA matches it firmly. Size values are once, few and many counts, or a class for expanded clones, and some rows have none.

TRBJ2-5	TRBV30	NA	once	TGTGCCTGGAGTGACGGACAGCGGTATCAAGAGACCCAGTACTTC	CAWSDGQRYQETQYF
TRBJ2-5	TRBV19	NA	NA	TGTGCCAGTAGGGGCCAAGAGACCCAGTACTTC	CASRGQETQYF
TRBJ1-6	TRBV7-2	NA	NA	TGTGCCAGCAGCTTAACCGGACTGATTAATTCACCCCTCCACTTT	CASSLTGLINSPLHF
TRBJ2-7	TRBV6-1	NA	NA	TGTGCCAGCAGTGATCCGTTTAAGTTTTTGACTAATATCTCCTACGAGCAGTACTTC	CASSDPFKFLTNISYEQYF
TRBJ1-2	TRBV27	NA	NA	TGTGCCAGCAGTTTGGAGGGCGCAGCTAACTATGGCTACACCTTC	CASSLEGAANYGYTF
TRBJ1-2	TRBV4-3	NA	many	TGCGCCAGCAGCCAAGATTCGATTCGAGGGGTAGGTTTGGACTATGGCTACACCTTC	CASSQDSIRGVGLDYGYTF
TRBJ2-7	TRBV5-6	NA	NA	TGTGCCAGCAGCCTCATAAGCTATGCCTACGAGCAGTACTTC	CASSLISYAYEQYF
TRBJ1-1	TRBV19	NA	NA	TGTGCCAGTAGGCAATCCATAGGGCAAATCGGTGAAGCTTTCTTT	CASRQSIGQIGEAFF
TRBJ1-2	TRBV7-9	TRBD1	NA	TGTGCCAGCAGCCTAGAGCCAGGGGGGAATGGCTACACCTTC	CASSLEPGGNGYTF
TRBJ1-1	TRBV5-4	TRBD1	NA	TGTGCCAGCAGCGACAGGACAGGGGTAAAGGGGAGTACTGAAGCTTTCTTT	CASSDRTGVKGSTEAFF
TRBJ2-1	TRBV5-1	NA	few	TGCGCCAGCAGCTTGGCCGGAACTAGTTCCAATGAGCAGTTCTTC	CASSLAGTSSNEQFF
TRBJ1-1	TRBV6-5	NA	NA	TGTGCCAGCAGTTGGGGGACGTTGACCACTGAAGCTTTCTTT	CASSWGTLTTEAFF
TRBJ2-3	TRBV7-2	TRBD2	NA	TGTGCCAGCAGCAAAACTAGCGGGGCCGTCCTTAGCACCCTTATCCAGTATTTT	CASSKTSGAVLSTLIQYF
TRBJ2-2	TRBV7-3	TRBD1	once	TGTGCCAGCAGCCCAGGAGGGACAGGGATCACCGGGGAGCTGTTTTTT	CASSPGGTGITGELFF
TRBJ2-3	TRBV5-8	NA	NA	TGTGCCAGCCCCCACGCCCCCACTTGGACCCCGGATACGCAGTATTTT	CASPHAPTWTPDTQYF
TRBJ1-1	TRBV7-9	NA	many	TGTGCCAGCAGCTTTGCAGGGCCGAACACTGAAGCTTTCTTT	CASSFAGPNTEAFF
TRBJ2-7	TRBV2	TRBD1	NA	TGTGCCAGCAGGGGGGACAGGGGATCGGTCGAGCAGTACTTC	CASRGDRGSVEQYF
TRBJ2-7	TRBV5-1	NA	NA	TGCGCCAGCAGCTCAAGGGGGGCTGGTTCCTACGAGCAGTACTTC	CASSSRGAGSYEQYF
TRBJ2-2	TRBV10-3	TRBD2	NA	TGTGCCATCAGTCGGACTAGCGGGAAGAACACCGGGGAGCTGTTTTTT	CAISRTSGKNTGELFF
TRBJ2-1	TRBV11-2	TRBD2	once	TGTGCCAGCAGAGGACTAGCGGGGGGATCAAAAAGCTCCTACAATGAGCAGTTCTTC	CASRGLAGGSKSSYNEQFF
TRBJ2-7	TRBV19	NA	NA	TGTGCCAGTAGCCCGGGACGCTACGAGCAGTACTTC	CASSPGRYEQYF
TRBJ1-2	TRBV11-2	NA	NA	TGTGCCAGCAGGAGTGACAGAGCTAACTATGGCTACACCTTC	CASRSDRANYGYTF
TRBJ2-1	TRBV5-1	TRBD2	NA	TGCGCCAGCAGCTTGGATGGCGGGAGGGCCTTTGGGAAGTTCTTC	CASSLDGGRAFGKFF
TRBJ2-3	TRBV9	TRBD2	NA	TGTGCCAGCAGCACGACTAGCGGGGCTTCTATAAGCACAGATACGCAGTATTTT	CASSTTSGASISTDTQYF
TRBJ1-2	TRBV30	NA	NA	TGTGCCTGGAGTGTATTCGATTTCAATGGCTACACCTTC	CAWSVFDFNGYTF
TRBJ2-7	TRBV29-1	NA	once	TGCAGCGTTGTAGGCGGGCGGCGGGGCGAGCAGTACTTC	CSVVGGRRGEQYF
TRBJ1-4	TRBV5-6	TRBD1	NA	TGTGCCAGCAGCTTGGGGACAGGGAAGGATGAAAAACTGTTTTTT	CASSLGTGKDEKLFF
TRBJ2-3	TRBV7-2	TRBD2	once	TGTGCCAGCAGCTTAACTAGCGGGGGACCCACAGATACGCAGTATTTT	CASSLTSGGPTDTQYF
TRBJ2-1	TRBV4-2	TRBD1	NA	TGTGCCAGCAGCCAAGTGGGGGACAGGGTATACAATGAGCAGTTCTTC	CASSQVGDRVYNEQFF
TRBJ2-2	TRBV11-2	NA	few	TGTGCCAGCAGCTTAGGAGCAGGGAACACCGGGGAGCTGTTTTTT	CASSLGAGNTGELFF
TRBJ2-5	TRBV14	NA	NA	TGTGCCAGCAGCCTCAGGACAGCTTTTGGGGAGACCCAGTACTTC	CASSLRTAFGETQYF
TRBJ2-7	TRBV27	NA	NA	TGTGCCAGCAGAGAACAGGGTAATCGTGCGGACGAGCAGTACTTC	CASREQGNRADEQYF
TRBJ2-3	TRBV12-5	TRBD2	NA	TGTGCTAGTGGTTTCTTGGCGGGGGGTTTTGCTACGCAGTATTTT	CASGFLAGGFATQYF
TRBJ2-5	TRBV7-8	NA	few	TGTGCCAGCAGCCAAAGGGCAGGGCTAGCAGAAGAGACCCAGTACTTC	CASSQRAGLAEETQYF
TRBJ2-5	TRBV15	NA	few	TGTGCCACTAGAGGGGGGACTACCTCTGAAGAGACCCAGTACTTC	CATRGGTTSEETQYF
TRBJ2-3	TRBV27	NA	NA	TGTGCCAGCAGTATAGCGTCAAATACCCCAGATACGCAGTATTTT	CASSIASNTPDTQYF
TRBJ1-5	TRBV5-1	NA	NA	TGCGCCAGCAGCATCACGGTAAATCAGCCCCAGCATTTT	CASSITVNQPQHF
TRBJ2-3	TRBV25-1	TRBD1	NA	TGTGCCAGCAGTCCTACAGGACAGGGAAGGACAGATACGCAGTATTTT	CASSPTGQGRTDTQYF
TRBJ2-5	TRBV18	TRBD2	NA	TGTGCCAGCTCATCGCGGGGGGGAGAGACCCAGTACTTC	CASSSRGGETQYF
TRBJ2-7	TRBV5-6	NA	NA	TGTGCCAGCAGCGTCGAGGGTATGGGGAGGACCTACGAGCAGTACTTC	CASSVEGMGRTYEQYF
TRBJ2-1	TRBV19	NA	NA	TGTGCCAGTAGCCCTATAGACCCTCCCAATGAGCAGTTCTTC	CASSPIDPPNEQFF
TRBJ1-2	TRBV13	NA	NA	TGTGCCAGCAGCTTCAGCGACGGGAACTATGGCTACACCTTC	CASSFSDGNYGYTF
TRBJ1-1	TRBV5-6	NA	NA	TGTGCCAGCAGCTTGATCCAGATGGGGAACACTGAAGCTTTCTTT	CASSLIQMGNTEAFF
TRBJ1-3	TRBV18	NA	NA	TGTGCCAGCTCACACCGGGACAGAAACACCATATATTTT	CASSHRDRNTIYF
TRBJ2-4	TRBV5-6	NA	NA	TGTGCCAGCACCCAAAGGGCGGACCTAGCCAAAAACATTCAGTACTTC	CASTQRADLAKNIQYF
TRBJ1-1	TRBV18	NA	NA	TGTGCCAGCTCACCCCTCGCGGCGGGCTCTGAAGCTTTCTTT	CASSPLAAGSEAFF
TRBJ1-2	TRBV5-5	NA	NA	TGTGCCAGCAGCTTGGGTTCCCTGGGGGCAGTCTATGGCTACACCTTC	CASSLGSLGAVYGYTF
TRBJ2-1	TRBV30	NA	NA	TGTGCCTGGAACGGGGGTCCGTACAATGAGCAGTTCTTC	CAWNGGPYNEQFF
TRBJ2-5	TRBV7-9	TRBD2	NA	TGTGCCAGCAGCCCTCCCTTCCGACTAGCGGTCCAAGAGACCCAGTACTTC	CASSPPFRLAVQETQYF
TRBJ1-2	TRBV29-1	TRBD1	NA	TGCAGCGTACTACAGGGGTACTATGGCTACACCTTC	CSVLQGYYGYTF
TRBJ2-1	TRBV13	NA	NA	TGTGCCAGCAGCTTAGACGGGGGCCGCAACAATGAGCAGTTCTTC	CASSLDGGRNNEQFF
TRBJ2-5	TRBV5-1	NA	NA	TGCGCCAGCAGCTTGGGAGGGCTCCGGGAGACCCAGTACTTC	CASSLGGLRETQYF
TRBJ2-5	TRBV4-1	NA	NA	TGCGCCAGCAGCCAACAGGAGAATCCTCTGGAGACCCAGTACTTC	CASSQQENPLETQYF
TRBJ2-5	TRBV30	NA	NA	TGTGCCTGGAGCGCTGGGGGGGCGAGACAAGAGACCCAGTACTTC	CAWSAGGARQETQYF
TRBJ1-2	TRBV5-1	NA	NA	TGCGCCAGCAGCCAGCCGCCTGGTGGCTACACCTTC	CASSQPPGGYTF
TRBJ2-1	TRBV30	NA	NA	TGTGCCTGGAGGAGGGGCTACAATGAGCAGTTCTTC	CAWRRGYNEQFF
TRBJ1-4	TRBV4-3	NA	NA	TGCGCCAGCAGCCAAGAACCCCTCGAAAAACTGTTTTTT	CASSQEPLEKLFF
TRBJ1-2	TRBV5-5	NA	NA	TGTGCCAGCAGCCCGGAGGCACGTTATGGCTACACCTTC	CASSPEARYGYTF
TRBJ2-1	TRBV28	NA	NA	TGTGCCAGCACCCTACTAGGGGCGGGCAATGAGCAGTTCTTC	CASTLLGAGNEQFF